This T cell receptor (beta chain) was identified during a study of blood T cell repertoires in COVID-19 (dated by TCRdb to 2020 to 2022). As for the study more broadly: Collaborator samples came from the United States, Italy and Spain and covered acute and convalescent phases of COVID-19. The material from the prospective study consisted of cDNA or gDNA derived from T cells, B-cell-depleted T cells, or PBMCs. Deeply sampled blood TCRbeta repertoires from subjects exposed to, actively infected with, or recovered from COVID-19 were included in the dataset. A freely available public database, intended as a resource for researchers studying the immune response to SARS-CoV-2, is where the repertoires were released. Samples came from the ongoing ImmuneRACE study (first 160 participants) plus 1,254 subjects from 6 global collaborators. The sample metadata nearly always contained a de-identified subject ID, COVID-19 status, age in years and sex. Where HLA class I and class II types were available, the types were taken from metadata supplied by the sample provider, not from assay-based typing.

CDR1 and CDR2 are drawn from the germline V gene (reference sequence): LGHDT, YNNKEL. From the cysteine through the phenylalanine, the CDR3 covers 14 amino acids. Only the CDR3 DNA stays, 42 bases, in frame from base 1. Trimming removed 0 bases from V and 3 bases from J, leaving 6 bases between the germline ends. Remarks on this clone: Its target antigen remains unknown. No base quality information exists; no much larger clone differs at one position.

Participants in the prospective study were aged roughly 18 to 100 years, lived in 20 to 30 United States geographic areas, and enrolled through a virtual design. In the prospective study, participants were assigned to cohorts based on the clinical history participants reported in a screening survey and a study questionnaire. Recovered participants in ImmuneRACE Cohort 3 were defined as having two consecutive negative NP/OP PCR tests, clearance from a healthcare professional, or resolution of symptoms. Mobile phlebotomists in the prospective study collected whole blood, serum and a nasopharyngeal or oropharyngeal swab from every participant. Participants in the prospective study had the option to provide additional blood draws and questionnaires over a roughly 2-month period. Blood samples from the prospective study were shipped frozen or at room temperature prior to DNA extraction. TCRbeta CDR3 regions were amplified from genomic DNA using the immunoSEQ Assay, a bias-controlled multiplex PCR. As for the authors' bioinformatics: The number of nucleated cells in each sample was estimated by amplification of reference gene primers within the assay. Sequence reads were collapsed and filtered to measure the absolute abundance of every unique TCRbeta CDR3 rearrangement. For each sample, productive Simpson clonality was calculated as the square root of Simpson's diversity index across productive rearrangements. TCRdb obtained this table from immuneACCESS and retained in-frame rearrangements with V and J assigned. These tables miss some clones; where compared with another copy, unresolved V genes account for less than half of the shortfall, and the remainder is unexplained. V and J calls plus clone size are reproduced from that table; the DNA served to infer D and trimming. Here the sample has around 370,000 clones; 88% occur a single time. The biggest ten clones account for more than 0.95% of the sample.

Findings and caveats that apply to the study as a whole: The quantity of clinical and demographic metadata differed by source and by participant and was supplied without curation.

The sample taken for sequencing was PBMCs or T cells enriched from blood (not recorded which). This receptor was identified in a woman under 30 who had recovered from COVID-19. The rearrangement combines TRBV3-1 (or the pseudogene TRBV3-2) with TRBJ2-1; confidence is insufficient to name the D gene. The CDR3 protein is CASSQDGRYNEQFF. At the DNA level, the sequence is TGTGCCAGCAGCCAAGATGGCCGCTACAATGAGCAGTTCTTC.